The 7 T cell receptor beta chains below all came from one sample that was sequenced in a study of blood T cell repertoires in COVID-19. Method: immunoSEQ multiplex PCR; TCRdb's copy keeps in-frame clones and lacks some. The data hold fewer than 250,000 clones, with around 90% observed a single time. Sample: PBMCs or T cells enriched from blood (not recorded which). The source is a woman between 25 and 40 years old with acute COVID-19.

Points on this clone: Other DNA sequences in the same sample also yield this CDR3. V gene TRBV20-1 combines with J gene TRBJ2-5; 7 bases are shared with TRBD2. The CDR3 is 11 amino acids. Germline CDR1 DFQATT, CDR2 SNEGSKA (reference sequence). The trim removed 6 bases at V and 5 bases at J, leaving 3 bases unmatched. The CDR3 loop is CSARGSETQYF. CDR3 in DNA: TGCAGTGCGCGGGGGTCGGAGACCCAGTACTTC.

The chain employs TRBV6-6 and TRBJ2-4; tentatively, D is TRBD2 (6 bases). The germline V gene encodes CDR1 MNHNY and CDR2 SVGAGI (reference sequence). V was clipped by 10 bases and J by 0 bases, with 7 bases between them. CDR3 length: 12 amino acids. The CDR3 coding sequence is TGTGCCATCGGGGGAGCCAAAAACATTCAGTACTTC. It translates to CAIGGAKNIQYF.

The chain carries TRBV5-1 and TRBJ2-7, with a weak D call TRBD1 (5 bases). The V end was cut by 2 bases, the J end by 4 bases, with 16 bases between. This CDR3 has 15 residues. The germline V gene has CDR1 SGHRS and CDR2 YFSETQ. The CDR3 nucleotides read TGCGCCAGCAGCTTTTCCCTGCAGGGCAATTACGAGCAGTACTTC. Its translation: CASSFSLQGNYEQYF.

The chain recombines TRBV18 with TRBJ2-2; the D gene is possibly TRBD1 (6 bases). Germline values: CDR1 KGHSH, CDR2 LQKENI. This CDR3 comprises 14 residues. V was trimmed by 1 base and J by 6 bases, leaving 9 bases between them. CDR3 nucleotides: TGTGCCAGCTCACCACGGGACACAGCCGGGGAGCTGTTTTTT. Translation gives CASSPRDTAGELFF.

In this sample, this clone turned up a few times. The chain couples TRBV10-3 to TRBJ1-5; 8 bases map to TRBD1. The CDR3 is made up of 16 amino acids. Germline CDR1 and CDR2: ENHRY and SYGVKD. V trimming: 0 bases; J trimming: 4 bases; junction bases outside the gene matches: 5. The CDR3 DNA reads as TGTGCCATCAGTGAGTCGGGACAGGTCAGGAATCAGCCCCAGCATTTT. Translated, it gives CAISESGQVRNQPQHF.

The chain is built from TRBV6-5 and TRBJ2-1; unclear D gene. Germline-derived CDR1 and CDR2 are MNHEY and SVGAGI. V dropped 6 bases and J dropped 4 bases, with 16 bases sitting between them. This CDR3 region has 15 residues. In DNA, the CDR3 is TGTGCCAGCAGCGCATCTAGACGGCGTTACAATGAGCAGTTCTTC. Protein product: CASSASRRRYNEQFF.

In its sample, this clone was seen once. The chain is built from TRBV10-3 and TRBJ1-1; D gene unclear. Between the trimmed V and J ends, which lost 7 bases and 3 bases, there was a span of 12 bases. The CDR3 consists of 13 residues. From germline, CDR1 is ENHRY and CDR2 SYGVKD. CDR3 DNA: TGTGCCATCATGGCGGGGTCGGACACTGAAGCTTTCTTT. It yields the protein CAIMAGSDTEAFF.